These 4 T cell receptor beta chains were all obtained from the same sample, sequenced in a study of blood T cell repertoires in COVID-19. Clones were read by immunoSEQ multiplex PCR, and TCRdb kept only the in-frame ones, dropping some. The sample includes fewer than 200,000 clones, 81% of them seen just once. Sequences were obtained from peripheral blood. The receptors shown here come from a woman in her 40s with COVID-19, enrolled during active disease.

The V call is TRBV4-2, the J call TRBJ1-2; 8 positions agree with TRBD1. Looked up from germline, CDR1 is LGHNA and CDR2 is YNFKEQ. Trimming cost V 2 bases and J 8 bases; bases outside gene matches: 7. The CDR3 totals 14 residues. In DNA, the CDR3 is TGTGCCAGCAGCCAACAGGACAGGGCTTCGGGCTACACCTTC. Translation: CASSQQDRASGYTF.

The genes are TRBV5-4 and TRBJ1-1; D is undetermined. Per germline, CDR1 SGHNT and CDR2 YYREEE (reference sequence). Trimming took 1 base from V and 2 from J, leaving 12 bases between them. The CDR3 consists of 15 residues. The CDR3 region is CASSLSLRKNTEAFF. DNA of the CDR3: TGTGCCAGCAGCTTGTCTTTGAGGAAAAACACTGAAGCTTTCTTT.

The rearrangement joins TRBV9 to TRBJ1-1; perhaps TRBD1 as D (5 bases). V lost 4 bases and J 4 bases, leaving 17 bases between the germline ends. The CDR3 is 15 amino acids. Germline V lookup: CDR1 SGDLS, CDR2 YYNGEE. CDR3: CASSPGGGVSTEAFF. The CDR3 bases are TGTGCCAGCAGCCCCGGGGGGGGTGTTAGCACTGAAGCTTTCTTT.

The CDR3 region is CAVRDYAYEQYV. In DNA, the CDR3 is TGTGCCGTCCGGGACTACGCCTACGAGCAGTACGTC. V gene TRBV6-5 combines with J gene TRBJ2-7; 7 bases fit TRBD2. CDR1 and CDR2 from the germline V gene are MNHEY and SVGAGI. V trimming: 11 bases; J trimming: 2 bases; junction bases outside the gene matches: 6. The CDR3 covers 12 residues.